Reported below is one T cell receptor beta chain. Only in-frame clones appear in the TCRdb table, and some are missing; sequencing was by immunoSEQ multiplex PCR. The table records 110,000 to 150,000 clones, roughly 75% of them present only once. This entry is derived from a study of blood T cell repertoires in COVID-19. Assignments of participants to cohorts depended upon their own reported clinical history. Recovered participants had two consecutive negative NP/OP PCR tests, healthcare professional clearance, or symptom resolution. The receptor was derived from a woman in her forties or fifties who had recovered from COVID-19. Input material: PBMCs or T cells enriched from blood (not recorded which).

The CDR3 DNA follows: TGTGCCAGCAGTCCCCTAGGTTACGAGCAGTACTTC. This sequence encodes CASSPLGYEQYF. This rearrangement joins TRBV28 to TRBJ2-7; no definite D call. V lost 5 bases and J 4 bases, leaving 9 bases between the germline ends. The length of the CDR3 is 12 residues. CDR1 and CDR2 from the germline V gene are MDHEN and SYDVKM.